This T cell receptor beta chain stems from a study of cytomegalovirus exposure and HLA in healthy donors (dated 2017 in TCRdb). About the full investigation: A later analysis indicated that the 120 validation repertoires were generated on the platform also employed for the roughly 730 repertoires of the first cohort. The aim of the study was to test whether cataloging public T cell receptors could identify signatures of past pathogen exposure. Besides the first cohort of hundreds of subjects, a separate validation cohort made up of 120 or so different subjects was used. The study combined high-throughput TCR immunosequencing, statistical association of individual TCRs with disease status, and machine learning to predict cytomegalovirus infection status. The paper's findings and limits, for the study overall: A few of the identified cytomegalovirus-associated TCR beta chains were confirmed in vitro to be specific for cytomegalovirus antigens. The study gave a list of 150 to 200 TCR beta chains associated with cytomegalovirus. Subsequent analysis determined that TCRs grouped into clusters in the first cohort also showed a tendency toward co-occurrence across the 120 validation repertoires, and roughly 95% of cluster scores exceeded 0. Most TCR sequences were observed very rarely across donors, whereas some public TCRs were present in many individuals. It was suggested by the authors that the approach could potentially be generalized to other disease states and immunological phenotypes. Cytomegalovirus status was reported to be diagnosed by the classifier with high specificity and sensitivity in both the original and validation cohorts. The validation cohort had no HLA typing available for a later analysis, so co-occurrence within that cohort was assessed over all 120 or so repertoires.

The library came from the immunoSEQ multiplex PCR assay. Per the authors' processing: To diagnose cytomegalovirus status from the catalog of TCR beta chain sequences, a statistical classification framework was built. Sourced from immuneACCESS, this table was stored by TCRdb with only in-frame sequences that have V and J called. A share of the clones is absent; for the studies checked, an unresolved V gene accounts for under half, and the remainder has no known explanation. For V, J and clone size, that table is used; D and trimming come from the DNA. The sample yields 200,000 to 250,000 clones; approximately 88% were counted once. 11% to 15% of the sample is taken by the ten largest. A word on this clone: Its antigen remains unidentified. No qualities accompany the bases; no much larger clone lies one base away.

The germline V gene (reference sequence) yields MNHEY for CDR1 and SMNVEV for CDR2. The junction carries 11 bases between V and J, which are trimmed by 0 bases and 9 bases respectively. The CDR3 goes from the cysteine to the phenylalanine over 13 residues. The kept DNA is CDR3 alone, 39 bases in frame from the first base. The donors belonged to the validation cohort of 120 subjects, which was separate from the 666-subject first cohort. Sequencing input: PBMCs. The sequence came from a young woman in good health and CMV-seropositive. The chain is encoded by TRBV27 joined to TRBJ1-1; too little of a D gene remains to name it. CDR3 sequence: CASSLSWETQAFF. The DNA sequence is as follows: TGTGCCAGCAGTTTATCGTGGGAAACTCAAGCTTTCTTT.